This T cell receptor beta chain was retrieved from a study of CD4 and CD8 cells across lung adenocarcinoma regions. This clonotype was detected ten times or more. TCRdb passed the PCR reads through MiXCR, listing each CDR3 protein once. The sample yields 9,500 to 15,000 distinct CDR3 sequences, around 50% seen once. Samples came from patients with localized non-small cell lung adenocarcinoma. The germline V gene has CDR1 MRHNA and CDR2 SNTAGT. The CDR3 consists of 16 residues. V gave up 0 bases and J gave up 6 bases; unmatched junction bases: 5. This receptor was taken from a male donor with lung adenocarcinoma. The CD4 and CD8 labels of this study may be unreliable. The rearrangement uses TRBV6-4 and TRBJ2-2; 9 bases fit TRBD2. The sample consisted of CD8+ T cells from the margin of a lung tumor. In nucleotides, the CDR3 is TGTGCCAGCAGTGACTCGGGTCTAGCGGGACCCGGGGAGCTGTTTTTT. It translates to CASSDSGLAGPGELFF.